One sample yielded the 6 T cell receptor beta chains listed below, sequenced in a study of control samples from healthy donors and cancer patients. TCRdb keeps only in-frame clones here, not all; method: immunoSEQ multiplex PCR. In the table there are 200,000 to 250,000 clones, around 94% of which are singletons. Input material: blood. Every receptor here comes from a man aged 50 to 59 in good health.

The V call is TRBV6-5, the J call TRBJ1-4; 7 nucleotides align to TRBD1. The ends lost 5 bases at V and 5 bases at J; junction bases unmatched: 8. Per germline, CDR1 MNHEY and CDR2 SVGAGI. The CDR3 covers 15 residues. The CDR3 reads CASSRGGQLNEKLFF. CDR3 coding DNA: TGTGCCAGCAGTAGGGGGGGACAGTTGAATGAAAAACTGTTTTTT.

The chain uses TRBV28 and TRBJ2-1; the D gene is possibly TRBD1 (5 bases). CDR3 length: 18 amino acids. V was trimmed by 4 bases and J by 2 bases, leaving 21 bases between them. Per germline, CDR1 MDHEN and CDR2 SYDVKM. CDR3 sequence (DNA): TGTGCCAGCAGTTCCCCCCGTCTTACAGGTTCAACCTACAATGAGCAGTTCTTC. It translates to CASSSPRLTGSTYNEQFF.

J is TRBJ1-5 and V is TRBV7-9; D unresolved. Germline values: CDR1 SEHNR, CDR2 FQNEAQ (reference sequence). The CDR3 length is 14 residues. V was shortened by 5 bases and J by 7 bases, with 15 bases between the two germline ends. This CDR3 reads CASSPHGETQPQHF. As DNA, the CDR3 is TGTGCCAGCAGCCCTCACGGGGAAACCCAGCCCCAGCATTTT.

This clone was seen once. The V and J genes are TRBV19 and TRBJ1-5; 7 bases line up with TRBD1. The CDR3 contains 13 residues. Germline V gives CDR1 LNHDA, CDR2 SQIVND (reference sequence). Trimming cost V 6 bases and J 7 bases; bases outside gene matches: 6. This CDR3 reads CASSPDRDQPQHF. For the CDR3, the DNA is TGTGCCAGTAGCCCCGACAGGGACCAGCCCCAGCATTTT.

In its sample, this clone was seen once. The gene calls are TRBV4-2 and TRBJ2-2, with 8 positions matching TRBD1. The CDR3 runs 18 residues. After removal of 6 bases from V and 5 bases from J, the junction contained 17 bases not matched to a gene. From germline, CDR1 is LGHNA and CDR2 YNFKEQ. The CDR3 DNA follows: TGTGCCAGCAGGAGAGGGGGACAGGTAGAAGGTTCTACCGGGGAGCTGTTTTTT. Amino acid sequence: CASRRGGQVEGSTGELFF.

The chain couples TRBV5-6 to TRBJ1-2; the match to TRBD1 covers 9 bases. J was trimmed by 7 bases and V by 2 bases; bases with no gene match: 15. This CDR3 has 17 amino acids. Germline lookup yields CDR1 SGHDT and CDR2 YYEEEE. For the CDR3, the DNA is TGTGCCAGCAGCTTCGGGACAGGGTTTATCGTACTGGGTGGCTACACCTTC. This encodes CASSFGTGFIVLGGYTF.